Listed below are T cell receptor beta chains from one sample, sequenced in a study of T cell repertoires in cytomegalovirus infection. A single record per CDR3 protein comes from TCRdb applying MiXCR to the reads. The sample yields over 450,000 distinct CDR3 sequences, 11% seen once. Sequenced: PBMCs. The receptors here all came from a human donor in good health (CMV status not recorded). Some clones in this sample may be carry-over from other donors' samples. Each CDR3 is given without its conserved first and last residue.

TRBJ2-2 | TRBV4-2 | ASSQARPNTGELF
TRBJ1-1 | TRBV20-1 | SAYVQGTMNTEAF
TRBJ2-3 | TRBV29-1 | SVPASGRSDTQY
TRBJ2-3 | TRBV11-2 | ASGTAPADTQY
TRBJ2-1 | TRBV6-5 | ASSYTRDRPYNEQF
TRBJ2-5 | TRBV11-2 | ASSSGLAGLQTQY
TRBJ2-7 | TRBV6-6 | ASSLRGERIYEQY
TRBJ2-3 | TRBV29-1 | SARVPRDSTTDTQY
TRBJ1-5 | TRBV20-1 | SASLQSNQPQH
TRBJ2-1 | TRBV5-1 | ASSPGQTYNEQF
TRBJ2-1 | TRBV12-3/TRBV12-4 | ASSSTDWGGNEQF
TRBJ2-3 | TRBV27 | ASSLFLASTDTQY
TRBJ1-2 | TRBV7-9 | ASSLPGQAGLDYGYT
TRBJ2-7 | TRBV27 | ASSPEGFYTSYEQY
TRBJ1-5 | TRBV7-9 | ASSPSVGTLDSNQPQH